These 30 T cell receptor beta chains were sequenced from one sample in a study of blood T cell repertoires in COVID-19. Data came from immunoSEQ multiplex PCR; TCRdb stores just in-frame clones and leaves some out. The sample holds some 670,000 clones, approximately 90% seen once. Sequencing used peripheral blood. Receptors originate from a woman under 30 with acute or convalescent COVID-19.

The chain is built from TRBV4-1 and TRBJ1-1; D not resolved. Trimming cost V 1 base and J 4 bases, with 13 bases left between them. The CDR3 totals 15 residues. Germline lookup yields CDR1 MGHRA and CDR2 YSYEKL. CDR3 sequence: CASSQGGGFGTEAFF. Written as DNA, the CDR3 is TGCGCCAGCAGCCAAGGCGGAGGGTTTGGCACTGAAGCTTTCTTT.

The gene calls are TRBV18 and TRBJ2-7; D gene unclear. V lost 1 base, J lost 0 bases, and 10 bases lay in between. The CDR3 is 15 residues long. In germline, CDR1 is KGHSH, CDR2 LQKENI. The CDR3, as DNA: TGTGCCAGCTCACCACAAGAACAAAGCTCCTACGAGCAGTACTTC. As protein: CASSPQEQSSYEQYF.

This chain connects TRBV7-8 to TRBJ2-1; D is possibly TRBD1 (6 bases). V lost 5 bases and J lost 5, with 19 bases in between. In germline, CDR1 is SGHVS, CDR2 FQNEAQ. CDR3 length: 16 amino acids. DNA of the CDR3: TGTGCCAGCAGCCCCAAGGTGGGGGCGGAGGACAATGAGCAGTTCTTC. This encodes CASSPKVGAEDNEQFF.

This clone was detected once. This sequence joins TRBV9 and TRBJ2-7; TRBD1 aligns across 8 bases. The CDR3 runs to 16 residues. The germline V gene has CDR1 SGDLS and CDR2 YYNGEE. V lost 0 bases, J lost 7 bases, and 12 bases stayed unmatched. The CDR3 loop reads CASSVGLQDRAEEQYF. The DNA for the CDR3 is TGTGCCAGCAGCGTAGGATTACAGGACAGGGCTGAAGAGCAGTACTTC.

This rearrangement joins TRBV30 to TRBJ2-7; tentatively, D is TRBD2 (5 bases). Trimming pared 0 bases from V and 0 bases from J, leaving 18 bases between. CDR3 length: 17 amino acids. The germline V gene encodes CDR1 GTSNPN and CDR2 SVGIG (reference sequence). The CDR3 DNA reads as TGTGCCTGGAGTGTAGTGGGGAGAACCGAAATCTCCTACGAGCAGTACTTC. This codes for CAWSVVGRTEISYEQYF.

This clone was detected only once. The V call is TRBV5-6, the J call TRBJ1-2; no clear D. Trimming pared 4 bases from V and 6 bases from J, leaving 19 bases between. In germline, CDR1 is SGHDT, CDR2 YYEEEE. This CDR3 is built from 15 residues. DNA for the CDR3: TGTGCCAGCAGCGTGCGGGCCCCTCCGTTTGATGGCTACACCTTC. Residues: CASSVRAPPFDGYTF. Combining the CDR3 with reference TRBV5-6 and TRBJ1-2 gives the whole variable domain DAGVTQSPTHLIKTRGQQVTLRCSPKSGHDTVSWYQQALGQGPQFIFQYYEEEERQRGNFPDRFSGHQFPNYSSELNVNALLLGDSALYLCASSVRAPPFDGYTFGSGTRLTVV.

The chain links TRBV7-2 to TRBJ1-2; tentative D call: TRBD1 (6 bases). V was clipped by 5 bases and J by 2 bases, with 12 bases between them. The CDR3 extends over 14 amino acids. Germline V gives CDR1 SGHTA, CDR2 FQGNSA. The CDR3 loop reads CASSPVTGNYGYTF. DNA for the CDR3: TGTGCCAGCAGCCCTGTCACAGGGAACTATGGCTACACCTTC.

The V call is TRBV27, the J call TRBJ2-3; 10 bases match TRBD1. The V gene end was trimmed by 6 bases and the J gene end by 0 bases; junction bases not matched to a gene: 6. Germline CDR1 reads MNHEY; CDR2 reads SMNVEV (reference sequence). This CDR3 is built from 16 residues. The CDR3 DNA sequence: TGTGCCAGCAGGGGACAGGGGAGGTTTAGCACAGATACGCAGTATTTT. Protein product: CASRGQGRFSTDTQYF.

This chain joins TRBV18 and TRBJ2-7; TRBD1 agrees at 9 bases. This CDR3 has 15 amino acids. V was pared by 4 bases and J by 2 bases, with 6 bases of the junction left unmatched. From germline, CDR1 is KGHSH and CDR2 LQKENI. CDR3 sequence reads: CASSRGQGTTYEQYF. The DNA of the CDR3 is TGTGCCAGCTCACGGGGACAGGGTACCACCTACGAGCAGTACTTC.

The chain couples TRBV24-1 to TRBJ1-2; 8 nucleotides match TRBD1. CDR3 length: 11 residues. V was pared by 9 bases and J by 8 bases, with 4 bases of the junction left unmatched. Germline CDR1 is KGHDR and CDR2 is SFDVKD. DNA for the CDR3: TGTGCCACCGGACAGGGTGGCGGCTACACCTTC. Protein: CATGQGGGYTF.

V and J are TRBV13 and TRBJ2-3; 8 positions match TRBD1. This CDR3 spans 16 amino acids. The germline V gene encodes CDR1 PRHDT and CDR2 FYEKMQ (reference sequence). The ends lost 5 bases at V and 2 bases at J; junction bases unmatched: 9. CDR3 region: CASSPKTGVVTDTQYF. CDR3 nucleotides: TGTGCCAGCAGCCCGAAGACAGGGGTTGTCACAGATACGCAGTATTTT.

This chain connects TRBV6-1 to TRBJ1-2; TRBD1 matches 11 bases. With 0 bases clipped from V and 4 bases from J, the junction kept 7 bases outside the gene matches. Germline values: CDR1 MNHNS, CDR2 SASEGT. The CDR3 spans 17 residues. In DNA form, the CDR3 reads TGTGCCAGCAGTGAAGCGATGGGACAGGGGGGCTTCTATGGCTACACCTTC. This translates into CASSEAMGQGGFYGYTF.

V gene TRBV23-1 combines with J gene TRBJ1-2; D is ambiguous. TRBV23-1 qualifies as an ORF whose function is uncertain. The CDR3 runs 13 residues. V dropped 4 bases and J dropped 4 bases, with 10 bases sitting between them. CDR3 loop: CASSRKTGYGYTF. For the CDR3, the DNA is TGCGCCAGCAGTCGGAAGACGGGCTATGGCTACACCTTC.

The chain is built from TRBV7-3 and TRBJ2-3; a weak D match, TRBD2 (5 bases). In germline, CDR1 is SGHTA, CDR2 FQGTGA. Trimming took off 4 bases at V and 4 bases at J, with 9 bases between the two ends. CDR3 length: 13 residues. The CDR3: CASSSAGADTQYF. The CDR3 DNA sequence: TGTGCCAGCAGCTCGGCCGGGGCAGATACGCAGTATTTT.

This clone was recorded once. This chain connects TRBV7-9 to TRBJ2-1; 12 bases are a match to TRBD2. This CDR3 contains 18 residues. V shed 4 bases and J 0 bases; nucleotides not matched to a gene: 7. Germline CDR1 is SEHNR and CDR2 is FQNEAQ (reference sequence). CDR3 region: CASSSGLAGLFSYNEQFF. In DNA form, the CDR3 reads TGTGCCAGCAGCTCCGGACTAGCGGGACTCTTCTCCTACAATGAGCAGTTCTTC.

This rearrangement joins TRBV12-3 or TRBV12-4 to TRBJ1-2; 8 bases agree with TRBD1. This CDR3 contains 12 residues. V lost 5 bases and J lost 8; bases outside the gene matches: 4. The CDR3 region is CASSQTGVGYTF. CDR3 nucleotides: TGTGCCAGCAGTCAGACAGGGGTCGGCTACACCTTC.

The chain combines TRBV19 with TRBJ2-2; possible D gene TRBD2, 6 bases. The CDR3 has 14 residues. In germline, CDR1 is LNHDA, CDR2 SQIVND (reference sequence). Trimming removed 5 bases from V and 4 bases from J, with 11 bases in between. CDR3 region: CASSGTAPTGELFF. The CDR3 coding sequence is TGTGCCAGTAGTGGGACTGCTCCCACCGGGGAGCTGTTTTTT. The complete variable domain, with remaining parts taken from reference TRBV19 and TRBJ2-2, reads DGGITQSPKYLFRKEGQNVTLSCEQNLNHDAMYWYRQDPGQGLRLIYYSQIVNDFQKGDIAEGYSVSREKKESFPLTVTSAQKNPTAFYLCASSGTAPTGELFFGEGSRLTVL.

The chain joins TRBV19 to TRBJ2-1; 10 nucleotides line up with TRBD2. The length of the CDR3 is 17 residues. Trimming removed 1 base from V and 4 bases from J; junction bases left unmatched: 7. Germline-derived CDR1 and CDR2 are LNHDA and SQIVND (reference sequence). The CDR3 loop is CASSIAVNSGGYNEQFF. In nucleotides, the CDR3 is TGTGCCAGTAGTATAGCAGTTAATAGCGGGGGGTACAATGAGCAGTTCTTC.

This chain joins TRBV7-3 and TRBJ2-7, with D possibly being TRBD2 (7 bases). Germline loops: CDR1 SGHTA, CDR2 FQGTGA. This CDR3 has 13 amino acids. V gave up 3 bases and J gave up 7 bases, with 13 bases separating them. In nucleotides, the CDR3 is TGTGCCAGCAGCTTGGGAGGGGGAGATGAGCAGTACTTC. Protein: CASSLGGGDEQYF.

The chain employs TRBV19 and TRBJ1-2; D is unresolved. Trimming took 7 bases from V and 3 from J, leaving 12 bases between them. The CDR3 is 13 amino acids. Germline V CDR1 and CDR2: LNHDA, SQIVND (reference sequence). CDR3 region: CASTYDNYYGYTF. The CDR3 nucleotides read TGTGCCAGTACCTATGACAACTACTATGGCTACACCTTC.

The J gene is TRBJ2-1, the V gene TRBV30; 9 nucleotides match TRBD1. The CDR3 sequence is 16 residues long. V gave up 3 bases and J gave up 4 bases; unmatched junction bases: 10. The V gene's germline CDR1 is GTSNPN and CDR2 SVGIG (reference sequence). The CDR3 loop is CAWSLVGQGPYNEQFF. For the CDR3, the DNA is TGTGCCTGGAGCTTAGTGGGACAGGGACCTTACAATGAGCAGTTCTTC.

The chain recombines TRBV2 with TRBJ1-1; D may be TRBD1 (6 bases). Germline V lookup: CDR1 SNHLY, CDR2 FYNNEI. The CDR3 has 14 amino acids. With 8 bases removed from V and 4 bases from J, the gap between germline ends came to 17 bases. For the CDR3, the DNA is TGTGCCAGCTCGGCTCGGGGGGCGAGCACTGAAGCTTTCTTT. It specifies CASSARGASTEAFF.

The chain joins TRBV10-3 to TRBJ2-1; 12 bases agree with TRBD2. After removal of 3 bases from V and 5 bases from J, the junction contained 8 bases not matched to a gene. Germline loops: CDR1 ENHRY, CDR2 SYGVKD. CDR3 length: 17 amino acids. CDR3 loop: CAISDARTSGTNNEQFF. The CDR3, as DNA: TGTGCCATCAGTGATGCCCGGACTAGCGGGACCAACAATGAGCAGTTCTTC.

The chain combines TRBV7-8 with TRBJ2-4; a weak D match, TRBD2 (5 bases). The V gene's germline CDR1 is SGHVS and CDR2 FQNEAQ. This CDR3 has 16 residues. Trimming cost V 5 bases and J 2 bases, with 16 bases left between them. The CDR3 reads CASSPTTGSTKNIQYF. In DNA form, the CDR3 reads TGTGCCAGCAGCCCTACCACGGGATCGACCAAAAACATTCAGTACTTC.

The chain combines TRBV10-2 with TRBJ1-6, with D uncertain. The V and J ends lost 7 bases and 7 bases respectively, with 17 bases between them. Germline V gene sequence: CDR1 WSHSY, CDR2 SAAADI. CDR3 length: 15 residues. The CDR3 DNA reads TGCGCCAGCATCGGCGGGTACGCGCAGAATTCACCCCTCCACTTT. Translated, it gives CASIGGYAQNSPLHF.

The rearrangement joins TRBV2 to TRBJ2-7, with TRBD1 matching over 9 bases. J lost 5 bases, V lost 6 bases, and 8 bases had no gene match. CDR1 SNHLY and CDR2 FYNNEI come from the germline V gene. The CDR3 totals 14 residues. DNA for the CDR3: TGTGCCAGCAGCCGACAGGGGGATATCAACGAGCAGTACTTC. Its protein is CASSRQGDINEQYF.

This chain connects TRBV19 to TRBJ1-1; possibly TRBD1 for D (5 bases). The CDR3 extends over 12 amino acids. The V end was cut by 7 bases, the J end by 11 bases, with 17 bases between. The germline V gene encodes CDR1 LNHDA and CDR2 SQIVND (reference sequence). The CDR3 sequence: CASTDGLSGAFF. CDR3 coding DNA: TGTGCCAGTACCGATGGCCTCTCAGGGGCTTTCTTT.

The chain employs TRBV18 and TRBJ2-1; 13 bases are a match to TRBD2. This CDR3 has 19 amino acids. Trimming cost V 3 bases and J 5 bases; bases outside gene matches: 13. Germline values: CDR1 KGHSH, CDR2 LQKENI. CDR3 nucleotides: TGTGCCAGCTCACCTGGACTAGCGGGGGCAACCTCAAAGAACAATGAGCAGTTCTTC. Translated, it gives CASSPGLAGATSKNNEQFF.

V and J are TRBV3-1 (or the pseudogene TRBV3-2) and TRBJ1-1; 7 nucleotides align to TRBD1. The CDR3 runs to 17 residues. Germline V CDR1 and CDR2: LGHDT, YNNKEL (reference sequence). The ends lost 2 bases at V and 0 bases at J; junction bases unmatched: 9. In DNA form, the CDR3 reads TGTGCCAGCAGCCAAATAGGGGGCCGGGACATGAACACTGAAGCTTTCTTT. It encodes CASSQIGGRDMNTEAFF.

The gene calls are TRBV5-5 and TRBJ1-1; D is ambiguous. The CDR3 sequence is 15 residues long. Germline V lookup: CDR1 SGHKS, CDR2 YYEKEE (reference sequence). The V end was cut by 1 base, the J end by 0 bases, with 10 bases between. The CDR3 coding sequence is TGTGCCAGCAGCTTGAGAGGCAGCTTGAACACTGAAGCTTTCTTT. Translation gives CASSLRGSLNTEAFF.